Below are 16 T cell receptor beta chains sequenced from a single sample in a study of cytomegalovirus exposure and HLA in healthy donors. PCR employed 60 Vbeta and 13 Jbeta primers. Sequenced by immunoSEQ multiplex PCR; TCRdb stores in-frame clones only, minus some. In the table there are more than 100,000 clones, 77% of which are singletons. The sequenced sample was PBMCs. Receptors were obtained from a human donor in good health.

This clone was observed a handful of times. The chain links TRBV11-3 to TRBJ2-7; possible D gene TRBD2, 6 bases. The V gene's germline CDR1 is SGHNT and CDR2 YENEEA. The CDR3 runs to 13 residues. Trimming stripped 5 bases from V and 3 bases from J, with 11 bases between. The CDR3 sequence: CASSTTGGYEQYF. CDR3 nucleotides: TGTGCCAGCAGCACCACCGGGGGCTACGAGCAGTACTTC.

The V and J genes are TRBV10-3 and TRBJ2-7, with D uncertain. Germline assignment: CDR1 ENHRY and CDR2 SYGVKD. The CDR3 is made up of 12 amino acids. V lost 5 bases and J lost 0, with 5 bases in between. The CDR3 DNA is TGTGCCATCAGTAGACTCTCCTACGAGCAGTACTTC. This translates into CAISRLSYEQYF.

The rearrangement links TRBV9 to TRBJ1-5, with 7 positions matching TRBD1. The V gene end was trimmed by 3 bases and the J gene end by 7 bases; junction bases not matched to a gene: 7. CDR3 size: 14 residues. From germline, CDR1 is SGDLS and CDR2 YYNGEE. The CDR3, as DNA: TGTGCCAGCAGCGCGGGGACAGCAGGCCAGCCCCAGCATTTT. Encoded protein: CASSAGTAGQPQHF.

This CDR3 is CASSYQGQGNSPLHF. The DNA of the CDR3 is TGTGCCAGCAGCTATCAAGGACAGGGGAATTCACCCCTCCACTTT. The V gene is TRBV2, the J gene TRBJ1-6; 9 positions agree with TRBD1. The CDR3 covers 15 residues. Germline CDR1 is SNHLY and CDR2 is FYNNEI. Trimming removed 6 bases from V and 7 bases from J; junction bases left unmatched: 7.

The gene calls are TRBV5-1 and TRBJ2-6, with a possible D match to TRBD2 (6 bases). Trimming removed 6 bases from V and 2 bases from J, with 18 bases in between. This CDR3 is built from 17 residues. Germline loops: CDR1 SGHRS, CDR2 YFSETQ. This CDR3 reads CASNLGGSAPGANVLTF. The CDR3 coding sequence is TGCGCCAGCAATTTAGGAGGGTCAGCACCTGGGGCCAACGTCCTGACTTTC.

The CDR3 DNA follows: TGCGCCAGCAGCCAAGATAACAGGGGGGGAACTGAAGCTTTCTTT. This sequence encodes CASSQDNRGGTEAFF. The genes are TRBV4-1 and TRBJ1-1, with 8 bases aligning to TRBD1. V lost 0 bases and J lost 5; bases outside the gene matches: 5. The germline gives CDR1 MGHRA, CDR2 YSYEKL. The CDR3 covers 15 residues.

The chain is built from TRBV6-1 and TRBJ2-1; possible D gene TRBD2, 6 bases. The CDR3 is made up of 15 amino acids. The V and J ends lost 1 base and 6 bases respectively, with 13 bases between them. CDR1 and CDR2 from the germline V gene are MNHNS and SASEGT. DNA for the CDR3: TGTGCCAGCAGTGAAGGGGGTAGCGGAAGCAATGAGCAGTTCTTC. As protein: CASSEGGSGSNEQFF.

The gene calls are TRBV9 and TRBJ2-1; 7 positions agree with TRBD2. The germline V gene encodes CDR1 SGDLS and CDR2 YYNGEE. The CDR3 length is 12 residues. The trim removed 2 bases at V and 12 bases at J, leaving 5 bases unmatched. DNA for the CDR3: TGTGCCAGCAGCGTTGGACTAGGGGCGCAGTTCTTC. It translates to CASSVGLGAQFF.

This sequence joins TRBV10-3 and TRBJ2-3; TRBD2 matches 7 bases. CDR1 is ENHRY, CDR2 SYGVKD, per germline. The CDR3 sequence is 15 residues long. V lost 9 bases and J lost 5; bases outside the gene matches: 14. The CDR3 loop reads CAMSATSAVGDTQYF. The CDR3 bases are TGTGCCATGAGCGCTACTAGCGCCGTCGGAGATACGCAGTATTTT.

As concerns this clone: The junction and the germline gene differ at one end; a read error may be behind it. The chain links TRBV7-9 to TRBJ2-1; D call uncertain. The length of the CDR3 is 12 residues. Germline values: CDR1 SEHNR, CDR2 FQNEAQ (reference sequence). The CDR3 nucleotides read TGTTCCAGCAGCCGCGAATACAATGAGCAGTTCTTC. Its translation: CSSSREYNEQFF.

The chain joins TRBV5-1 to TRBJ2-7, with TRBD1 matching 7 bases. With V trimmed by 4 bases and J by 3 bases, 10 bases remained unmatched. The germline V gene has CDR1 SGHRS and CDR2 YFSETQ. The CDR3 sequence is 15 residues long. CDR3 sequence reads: CASSLGQAVGYEQYF. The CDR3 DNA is TGCGCCAGCAGCCTTGGACAGGCGGTCGGCTACGAGCAGTACTTC. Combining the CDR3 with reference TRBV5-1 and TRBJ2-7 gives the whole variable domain KAGVTQTPRYLIKTRGQQVTLSCSPISGHRSVSWYQQTPGQGLQFLFEYFSETQRNKGNFPGRFSGRQFSNSRSEMNVSTLELGDSALYLCASSLGQAVGYEQYFGPGTRLTVT.

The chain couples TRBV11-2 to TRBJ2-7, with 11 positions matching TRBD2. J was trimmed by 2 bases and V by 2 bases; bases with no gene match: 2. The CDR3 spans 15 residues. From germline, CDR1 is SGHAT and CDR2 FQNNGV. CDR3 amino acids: CASSLQLAGAYEQYF. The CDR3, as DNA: TGTGCCAGCAGCTTACAACTAGCGGGAGCCTACGAGCAGTACTTC.

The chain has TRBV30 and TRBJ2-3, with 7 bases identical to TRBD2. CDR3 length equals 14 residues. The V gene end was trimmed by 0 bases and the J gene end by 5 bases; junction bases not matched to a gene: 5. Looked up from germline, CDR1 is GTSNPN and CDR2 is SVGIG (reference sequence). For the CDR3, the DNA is TGTGCCTGGAGTGTAGCTGGGGGGGGAGATACGCAGTATTTT. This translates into CAWSVAGGGDTQYF.

The CDR3 is CVRSLFLRQRDQPQHF. CDR3 sequence (DNA): TGTGTCAGAAGCTTATTCTTGAGACAGAGAGATCAGCCCCAGCATTTT. The rearrangement uses TRBV7-5 and TRBJ1-5; the DNA was not compared with TRBD1, the D call given in the table. TRBV7-5 is a documented pseudogene. The CDR3 is 16 amino acids.

The CDR3 DNA reads TGTGCCAGTAGTTCCAGGGGATCAGCTAATGAAAAACTGTTTTTT. Translating it yields CASSSRGSANEKLFF. V is TRBV19 and J is TRBJ1-4; possible D gene TRBD1, 6 bases. The length of the CDR3 is 15 residues. Trimming cost V 5 bases and J 3 bases, with 13 bases left between them. Germline loops: CDR1 LNHDA, CDR2 SQIVND (reference sequence).

The CDR3 loop is CASSLPGQGGGYTF. As DNA, the CDR3 is TGTGCCAGCAGTTTGCCCGGACAGGGTGGAGGCTACACCTTC. The rearrangement uses TRBV28 and TRBJ1-2; 8 bases are shared with TRBD1. V lost 3 bases, J lost 8 bases, and 8 bases stayed unmatched. The CDR3 is 14 amino acids. CDR1 is MDHEN, CDR2 SYDVKM, per germline.